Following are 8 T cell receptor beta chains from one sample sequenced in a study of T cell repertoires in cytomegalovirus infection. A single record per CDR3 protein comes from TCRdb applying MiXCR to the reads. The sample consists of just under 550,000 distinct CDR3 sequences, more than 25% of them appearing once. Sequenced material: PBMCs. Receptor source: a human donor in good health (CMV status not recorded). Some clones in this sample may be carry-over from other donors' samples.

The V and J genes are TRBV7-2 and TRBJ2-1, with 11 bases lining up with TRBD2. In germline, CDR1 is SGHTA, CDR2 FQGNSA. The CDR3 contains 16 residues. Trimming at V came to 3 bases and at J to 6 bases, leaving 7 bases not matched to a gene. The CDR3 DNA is TGTGCCAGCAGCTTGCATAGCGGGAGGGCCTCCAATGAGCAGTTCTTC. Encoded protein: CASSLHSGRASNEQFF.

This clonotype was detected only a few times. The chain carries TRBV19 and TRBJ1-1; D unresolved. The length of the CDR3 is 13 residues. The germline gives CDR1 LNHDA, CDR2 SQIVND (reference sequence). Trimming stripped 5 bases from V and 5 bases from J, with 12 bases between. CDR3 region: CASSLRWETEAFF. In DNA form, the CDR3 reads TGTGCCAGTAGTCTAAGGTGGGAAACTGAAGCTTTCTTT.

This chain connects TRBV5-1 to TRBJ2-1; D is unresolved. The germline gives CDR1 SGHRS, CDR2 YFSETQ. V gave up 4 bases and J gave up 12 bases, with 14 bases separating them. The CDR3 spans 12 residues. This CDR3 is CASSKDLQLQFF. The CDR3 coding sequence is TGCGCCAGCAGCAAGGACCTCCAGCTGCAGTTCTTC.

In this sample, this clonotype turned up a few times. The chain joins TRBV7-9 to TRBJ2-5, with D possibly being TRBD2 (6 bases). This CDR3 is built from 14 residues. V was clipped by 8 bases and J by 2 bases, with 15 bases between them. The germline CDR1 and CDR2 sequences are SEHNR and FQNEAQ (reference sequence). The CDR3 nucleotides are TGTGCCAGCGGCGAGGTCGGGGGACAAGAGACCCAGTACTTC. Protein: CASGEVGGQETQYF.

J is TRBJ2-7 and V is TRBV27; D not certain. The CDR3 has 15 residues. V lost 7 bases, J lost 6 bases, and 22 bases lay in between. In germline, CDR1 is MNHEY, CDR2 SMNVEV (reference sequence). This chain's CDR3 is CASTTLTPGIVEQYF. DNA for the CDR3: TGTGCCAGCACTACACTAACGCCAGGAATCGTCGAGCAGTACTTC.

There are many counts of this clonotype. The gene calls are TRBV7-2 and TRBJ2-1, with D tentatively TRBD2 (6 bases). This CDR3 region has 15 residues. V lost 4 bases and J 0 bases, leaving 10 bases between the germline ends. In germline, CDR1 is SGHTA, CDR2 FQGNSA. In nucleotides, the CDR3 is TGTGCCAGCAGCTATCGGGGGAGCTCCTACAATGAGCAGTTCTTC. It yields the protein CASSYRGSSYNEQFF.

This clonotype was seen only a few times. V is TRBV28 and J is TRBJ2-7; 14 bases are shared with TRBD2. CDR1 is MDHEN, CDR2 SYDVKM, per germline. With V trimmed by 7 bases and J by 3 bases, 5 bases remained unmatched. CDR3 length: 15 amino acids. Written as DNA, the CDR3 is TGTGCCAGCAACCCTGGACTAGCGGGAGGCTACGAGCAGTACTTC. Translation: CASNPGLAGGYEQYF. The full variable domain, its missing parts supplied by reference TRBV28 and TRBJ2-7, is DVKVTQSSRYLVKRTGEKVFLECVQDMDHENMFWYRQDPGLGLRLIYFSYDVKMKEKGDIPEGYSVSREKKERFSLILESASTNQTSMYLCASNPGLAGGYEQYFGPGTRLTVT.

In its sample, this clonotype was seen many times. The CDR3 region is CASSLAYKHNEQFF. The CDR3 DNA is TGTGCCAGCAGCTTAGCCTACAAACACAATGAGCAGTTCTTC. The chain links TRBV7-6 to TRBJ2-1; D gene ambiguous. Trimming took 0 bases from V and 5 from J, leaving 8 bases between them. This CDR3 region has 14 residues. In germline, CDR1 is SGHVS, CDR2 FNYEAQ. Drawing the rest from reference TRBV7-6 and TRBJ2-1, the complete variable domain is GAGVSQSPRYKVTKRGQDVALRCDPISGHVSLYWYRQALGQGPEFLTYFNYEAQQDKSGLPNDRFSAERPEGSISTLTIQRTEQRDSAMYRCASSLAYKHNEQFFGPGTRLTVL.